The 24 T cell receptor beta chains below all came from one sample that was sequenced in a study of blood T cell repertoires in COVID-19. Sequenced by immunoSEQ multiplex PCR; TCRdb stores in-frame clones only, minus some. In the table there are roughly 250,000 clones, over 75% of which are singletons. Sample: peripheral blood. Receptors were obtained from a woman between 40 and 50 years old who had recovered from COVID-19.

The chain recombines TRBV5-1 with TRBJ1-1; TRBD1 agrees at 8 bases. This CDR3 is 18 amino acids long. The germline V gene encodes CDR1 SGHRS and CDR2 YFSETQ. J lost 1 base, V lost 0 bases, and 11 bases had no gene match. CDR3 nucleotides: TGCGCCAGCAGCTTGGTGGGTGGACAGGGCCAACGGAACACTGAAGCTTTCTTT. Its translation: CASSLVGGQGQRNTEAFF.

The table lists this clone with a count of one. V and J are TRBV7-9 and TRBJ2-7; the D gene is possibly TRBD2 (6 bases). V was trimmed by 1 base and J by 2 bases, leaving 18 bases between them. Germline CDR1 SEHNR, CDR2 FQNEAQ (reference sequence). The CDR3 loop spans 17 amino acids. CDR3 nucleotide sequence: TGTGCCAGCAGCTTAGTCAGAGAACGGGACTCCCCCTACGAGCAGTACTTC. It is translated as CASSLVRERDSPYEQYF.

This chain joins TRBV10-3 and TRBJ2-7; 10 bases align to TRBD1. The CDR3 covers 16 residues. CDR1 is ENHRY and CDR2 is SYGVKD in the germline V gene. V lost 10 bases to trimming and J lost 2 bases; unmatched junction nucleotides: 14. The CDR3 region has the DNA TGTGCCACTCAATCTGAGCACGGACAGGGGGCCTACGAGCAGTACTTC. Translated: CATQSEHGQGAYEQYF.

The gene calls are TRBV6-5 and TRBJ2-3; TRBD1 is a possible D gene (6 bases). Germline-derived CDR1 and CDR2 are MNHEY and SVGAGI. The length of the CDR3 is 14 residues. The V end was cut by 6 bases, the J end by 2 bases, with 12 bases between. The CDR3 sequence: CASSRDKITDTQYF. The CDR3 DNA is TGTGCCAGCAGCCGGGACAAGATCACAGATACGCAGTATTTT.

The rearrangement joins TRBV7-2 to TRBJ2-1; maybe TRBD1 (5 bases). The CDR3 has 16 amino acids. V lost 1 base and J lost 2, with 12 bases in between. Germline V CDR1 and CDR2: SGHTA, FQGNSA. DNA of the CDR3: TGTGCCAGCAGCTTAGGACTCAGGGTGCCCTACAATGAGCAGTTCTTC. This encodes CASSLGLRVPYNEQFF.

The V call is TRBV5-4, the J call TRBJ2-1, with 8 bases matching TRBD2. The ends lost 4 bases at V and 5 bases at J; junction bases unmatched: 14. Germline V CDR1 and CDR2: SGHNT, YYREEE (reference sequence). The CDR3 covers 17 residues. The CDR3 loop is CASSPLGFGTRNNEQFF. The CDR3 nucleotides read TGTGCCAGCAGCCCACTCGGTTTTGGGACTAGGAACAATGAGCAGTTCTTC.

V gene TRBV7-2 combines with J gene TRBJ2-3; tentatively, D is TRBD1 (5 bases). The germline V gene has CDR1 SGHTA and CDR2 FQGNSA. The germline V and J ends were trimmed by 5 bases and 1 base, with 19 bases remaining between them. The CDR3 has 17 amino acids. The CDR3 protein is CASSRSISIGGTDTQYF. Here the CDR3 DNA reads TGTGCCAGCAGCCGTAGTATATCGATAGGGGGCACAGATACGCAGTATTTT.

DNA for the CDR3: TGTGCCAGCAGTACTAGCGGGGAAGAGACCCAGTACTTC. It is translated as CASSTSGEETQYF. The chain employs TRBV27 and TRBJ2-5; 10 bases align to TRBD2. Germline V gene sequence: CDR1 MNHEY, CDR2 SMNVEV (reference sequence). Trimming took 5 bases from V and 3 from J; bases not matched to a gene: 0. The CDR3 length is 13 residues.

CDR3 in DNA: TGCGCCAGCAGCCCGGGACAGCGAGGGGATGGCTACACCTTC. Translated: CASSPGQRGDGYTF. The rearrangement joins TRBV5-1 to TRBJ1-2; TRBD1 aligns across 7 bases. This CDR3 has 14 residues. The germline V gene encodes CDR1 SGHRS and CDR2 YFSETQ. Germline trimming cut 4 bases from V and 6 bases from J; bases unmatched to any gene: 9.

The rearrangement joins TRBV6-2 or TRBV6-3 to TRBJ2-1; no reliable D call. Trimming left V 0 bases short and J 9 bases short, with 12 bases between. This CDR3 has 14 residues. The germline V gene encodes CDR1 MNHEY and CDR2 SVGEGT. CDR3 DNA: TGTGCCAGCAGTTACTCGTACTCGAACAGTGAGCAGTTCTTC. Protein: CASSYSYSNSEQFF.

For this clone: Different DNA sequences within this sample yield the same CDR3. CDR3 residues: CASSLALAANTGELFF. Written as DNA, the CDR3 is TGCGCCAGCAGCTTGGCCTTGGCGGCGAACACCGGGGAGCTGTTTTTT. The rearrangement uses TRBV5-1 and TRBJ2-2; unclear D gene. The germline V and J ends were trimmed by 0 bases and 0 bases, with 9 bases remaining between them. The length of the CDR3 is 16 residues. The V gene's germline CDR1 is SGHRS and CDR2 YFSETQ.

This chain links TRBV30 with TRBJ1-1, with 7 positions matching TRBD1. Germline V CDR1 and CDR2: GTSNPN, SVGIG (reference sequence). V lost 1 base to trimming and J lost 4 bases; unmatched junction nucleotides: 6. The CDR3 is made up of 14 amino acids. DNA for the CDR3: TGTGCCTGGAGTGGAGACAGGGCCGTCACTGAAGCTTTCTTT. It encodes CAWSGDRAVTEAFF.

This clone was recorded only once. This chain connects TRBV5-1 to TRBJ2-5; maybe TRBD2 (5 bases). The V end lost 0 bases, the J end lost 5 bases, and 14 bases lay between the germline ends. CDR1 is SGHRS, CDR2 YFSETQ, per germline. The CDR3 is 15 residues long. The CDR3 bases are TGCGCCAGCAGCTTGGGGGTAGCGTACTGGGAGACCCAGTACTTC. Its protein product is CASSLGVAYWETQYF.

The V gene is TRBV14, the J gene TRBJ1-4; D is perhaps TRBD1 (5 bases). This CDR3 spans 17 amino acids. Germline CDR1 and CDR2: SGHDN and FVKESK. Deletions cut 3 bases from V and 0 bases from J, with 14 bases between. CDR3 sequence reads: CASSHYDSFATNEKLFF. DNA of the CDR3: TGTGCCAGCAGCCACTACGACAGTTTCGCAACTAATGAAAAACTGTTTTTT.

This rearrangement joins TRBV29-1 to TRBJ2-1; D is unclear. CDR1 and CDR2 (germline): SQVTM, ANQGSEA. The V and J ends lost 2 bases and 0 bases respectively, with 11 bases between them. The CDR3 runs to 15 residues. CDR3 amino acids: CSVEKQTVSYNEQFF. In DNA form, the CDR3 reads TGCAGCGTTGAAAAACAAACAGTCTCCTACAATGAGCAGTTCTTC.

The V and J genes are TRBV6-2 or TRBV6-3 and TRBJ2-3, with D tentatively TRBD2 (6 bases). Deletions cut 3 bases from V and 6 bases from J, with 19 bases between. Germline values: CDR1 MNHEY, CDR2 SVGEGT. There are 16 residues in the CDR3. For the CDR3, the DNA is TGTGCCAGCAGTTATCGACGGGAGCTCCTGGGGGATACGCAGTATTTT. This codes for CASSYRRELLGDTQYF.

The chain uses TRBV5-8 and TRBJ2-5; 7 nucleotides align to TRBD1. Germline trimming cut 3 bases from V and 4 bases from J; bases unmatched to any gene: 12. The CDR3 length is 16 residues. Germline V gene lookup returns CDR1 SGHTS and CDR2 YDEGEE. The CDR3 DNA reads TGTGCCAGCAGCTCCCCAGAAGGACAGGTTGGAGAGACCCAGTACTTC. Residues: CASSSPEGQVGETQYF.

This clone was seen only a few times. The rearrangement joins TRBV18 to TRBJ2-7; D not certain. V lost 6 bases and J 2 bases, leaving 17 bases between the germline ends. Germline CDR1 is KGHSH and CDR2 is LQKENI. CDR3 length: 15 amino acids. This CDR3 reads CASSAERGITYEQYF. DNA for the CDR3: TGTGCCAGCTCGGCCGAGCGCGGAATCACCTACGAGCAGTACTTC.

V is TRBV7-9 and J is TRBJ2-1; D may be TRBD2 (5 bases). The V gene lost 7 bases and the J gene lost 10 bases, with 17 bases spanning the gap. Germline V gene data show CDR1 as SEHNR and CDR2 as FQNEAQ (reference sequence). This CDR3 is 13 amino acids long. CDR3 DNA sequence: TGTGCCAGCACCCACGCGGTAGCGCGAGAGCAGTTCTTC. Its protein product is CASTHAVAREQFF.

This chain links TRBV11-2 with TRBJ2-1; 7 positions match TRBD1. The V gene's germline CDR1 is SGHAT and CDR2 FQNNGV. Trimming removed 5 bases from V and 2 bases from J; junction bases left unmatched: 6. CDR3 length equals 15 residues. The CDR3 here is CASSRRGQTYNEQFF. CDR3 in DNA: TGTGCCAGCAGCCGCAGGGGACAGACCTACAATGAGCAGTTCTTC.

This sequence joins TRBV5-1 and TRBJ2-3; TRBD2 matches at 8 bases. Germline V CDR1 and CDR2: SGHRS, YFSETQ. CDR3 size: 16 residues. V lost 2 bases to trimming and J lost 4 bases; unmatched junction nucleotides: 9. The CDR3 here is CASSFSGGASPDTQYF. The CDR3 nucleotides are TGCGCCAGCAGCTTCTCCGGGGGGGCCAGTCCAGATACGCAGTATTTT.

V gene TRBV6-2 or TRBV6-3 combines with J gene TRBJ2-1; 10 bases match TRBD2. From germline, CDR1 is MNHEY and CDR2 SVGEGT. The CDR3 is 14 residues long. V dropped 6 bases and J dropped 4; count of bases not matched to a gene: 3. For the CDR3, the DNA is TGTGCCAGCAGCGGACTAGCGGTATACAATGAGCAGTTCTTC. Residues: CASSGLAVYNEQFF.

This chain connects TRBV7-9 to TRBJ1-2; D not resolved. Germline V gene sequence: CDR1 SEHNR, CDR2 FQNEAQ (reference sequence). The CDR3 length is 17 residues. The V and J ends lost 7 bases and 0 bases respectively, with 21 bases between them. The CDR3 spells CASNPGGSDGANYGYTF. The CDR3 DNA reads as TGTGCCAGCAACCCTGGAGGGAGTGACGGCGCTAACTATGGCTACACCTTC.

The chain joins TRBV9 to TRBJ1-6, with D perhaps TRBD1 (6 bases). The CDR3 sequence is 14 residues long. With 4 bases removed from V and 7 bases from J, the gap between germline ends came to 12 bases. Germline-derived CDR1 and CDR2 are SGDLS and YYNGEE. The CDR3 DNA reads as TGTGCCAGCAGCCCCGGGGGGGGCAATTCACCCCTCCACTTT. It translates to CASSPGGGNSPLHF.